The 6 T cell receptor beta chains below come from one sample, sequenced in a study of shared clonotypes between healthy human individuals. Clones were sequenced by immunoSEQ multiplex PCR, and TCRdb holds only the in-frame ones, with some missing. The sample shows fewer than 1.6 million clones, just under 99% of them seen only once. Specimen: naive CD4+ T cells sorted from blood. Subset meaning: CD45RA+ positively selected. These receptors were collected from a young man in good health.

V gene TRBV4-3 combines with J gene TRBJ1-2; unclear D gene. Germline V gives CDR1 LGHNA, CDR2 YSLEER. Trimming cost V 0 bases and J 2 bases, with 13 bases left between them. This CDR3 comprises 16 residues. The CDR3 bases are TGCGCCAGCAGCCAAGAGATAGGCCGACTCAACTATGGCTACACCTTC. Amino acids: CASSQEIGRLNYGYTF.

The chain combines TRBV4-1 with TRBJ1-2; a possible D gene is TRBD1 (5 bases). CDR1 and CDR2 (germline): MGHRA, YSYEKL. V was trimmed by 0 bases and J by 2 bases, leaving 10 bases between them. The CDR3 consists of 15 residues. CDR3 residues: CASSQDQGWNYGYTF. CDR3 bases: TGCGCCAGCAGCCAAGATCAGGGCTGGAACTATGGCTACACCTTC.

V is TRBV10-1 and J is TRBJ2-5; no firm D call. The CDR3 contains 14 residues. V was pared by 6 bases and J by 4 bases, with 15 bases between. Per the germline V gene, CDR1 is WNHNN and CDR2 is SYGVQD (reference sequence). The CDR3 DNA reads TGCGCCAGCAGCGCGGATGGGGTTAGAGAGACCCAGTACTTC. The encoded protein is CASSADGVRETQYF.

The rearrangement links TRBV11-2 to TRBJ2-7; D may be TRBD1 or TRBD2 (5 bases each). V gave up 5 bases and J gave up 6 bases, with 14 bases separating them. This CDR3 contains 13 residues. Germline V lookup: CDR1 SGHAT, CDR2 FQNNGV. The DNA of the CDR3 is TGTGCCAGCAGCGCGAGGCGAGGGACCGAGCAGTACTTC. Its translation is CASSARRGTEQYF.

The count of this clone is one. The CDR3 sequence: CASNYRQGDGELFF. CDR3 coding DNA: TGTGCCAGTAACTACCGACAGGGAGACGGGGAGCTGTTTTTT. The chain employs TRBV19 and TRBJ2-2; 7 nucleotides agree with TRBD1. Trimming removed 7 bases from V and 7 bases from J; junction bases left unmatched: 9. This CDR3 is built from 14 residues. Germline CDR1 reads LNHDA; CDR2 reads SQIVND (reference sequence).

The chain links TRBV29-1 to TRBJ2-3, with 8 positions matching TRBD2. The CDR3 runs 14 residues. The ends lost 4 bases at V and 5 bases at J; junction bases unmatched: 8. In germline, CDR1 is SQVTM, CDR2 ANQGSEA. This CDR3 reads CSVVSGSGGDTQYF. In DNA, the CDR3 is TGCAGCGTTGTGAGCGGGAGTGGGGGAGATACGCAGTATTTT.